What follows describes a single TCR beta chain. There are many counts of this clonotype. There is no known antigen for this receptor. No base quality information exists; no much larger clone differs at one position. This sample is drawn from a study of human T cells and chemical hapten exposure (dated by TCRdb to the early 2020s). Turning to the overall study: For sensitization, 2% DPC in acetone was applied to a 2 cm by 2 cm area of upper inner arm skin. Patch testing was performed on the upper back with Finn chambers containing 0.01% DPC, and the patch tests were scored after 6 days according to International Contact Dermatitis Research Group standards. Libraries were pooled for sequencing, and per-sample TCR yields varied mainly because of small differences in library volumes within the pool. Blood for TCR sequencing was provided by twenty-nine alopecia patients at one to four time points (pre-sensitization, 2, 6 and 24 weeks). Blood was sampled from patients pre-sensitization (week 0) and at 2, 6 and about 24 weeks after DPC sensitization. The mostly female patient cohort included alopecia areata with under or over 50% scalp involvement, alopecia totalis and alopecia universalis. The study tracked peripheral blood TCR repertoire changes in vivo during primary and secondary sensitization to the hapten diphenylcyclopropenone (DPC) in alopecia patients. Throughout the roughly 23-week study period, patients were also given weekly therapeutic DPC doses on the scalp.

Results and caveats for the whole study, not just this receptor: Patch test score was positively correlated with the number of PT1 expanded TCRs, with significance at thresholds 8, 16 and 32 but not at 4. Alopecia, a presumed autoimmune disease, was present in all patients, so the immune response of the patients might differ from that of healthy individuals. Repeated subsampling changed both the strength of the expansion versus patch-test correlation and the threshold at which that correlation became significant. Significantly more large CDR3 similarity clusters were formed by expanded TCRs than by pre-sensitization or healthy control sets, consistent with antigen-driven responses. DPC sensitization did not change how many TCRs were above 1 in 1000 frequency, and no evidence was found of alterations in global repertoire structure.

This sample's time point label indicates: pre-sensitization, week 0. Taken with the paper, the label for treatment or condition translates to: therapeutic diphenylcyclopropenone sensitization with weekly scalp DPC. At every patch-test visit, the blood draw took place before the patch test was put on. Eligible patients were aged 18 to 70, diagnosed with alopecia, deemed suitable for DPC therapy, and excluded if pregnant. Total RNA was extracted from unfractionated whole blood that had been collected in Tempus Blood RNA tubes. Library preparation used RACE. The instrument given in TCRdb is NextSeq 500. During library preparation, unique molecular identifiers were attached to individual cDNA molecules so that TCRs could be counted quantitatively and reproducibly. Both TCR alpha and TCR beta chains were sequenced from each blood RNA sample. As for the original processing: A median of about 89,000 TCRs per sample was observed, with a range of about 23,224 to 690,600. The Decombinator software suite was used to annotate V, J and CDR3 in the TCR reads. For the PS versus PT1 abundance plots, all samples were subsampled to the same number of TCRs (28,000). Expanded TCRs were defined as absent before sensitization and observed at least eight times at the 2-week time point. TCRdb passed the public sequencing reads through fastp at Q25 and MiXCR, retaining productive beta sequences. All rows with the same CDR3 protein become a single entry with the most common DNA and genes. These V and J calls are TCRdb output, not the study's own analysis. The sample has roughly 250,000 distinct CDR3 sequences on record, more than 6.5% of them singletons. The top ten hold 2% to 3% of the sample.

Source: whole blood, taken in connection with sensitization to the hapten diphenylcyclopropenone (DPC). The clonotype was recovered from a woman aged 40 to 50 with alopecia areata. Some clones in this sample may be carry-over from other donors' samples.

The CDR3 amino acid sequence is: CASSLGGLAKNIQYF. In nucleotide form, the sequence is TGTGCCAGCAGTTTAGGAGGGCTAGCCAAAAACATTCAGTACTTC. The chain employs TRBV12-3 or TRBV12-4 and TRBJ2-4; the D gene is perhaps TRBD2, on 5 matching bases. At the junction V is shortened by 1 base and J by 0 bases, with 7 bases in between. Reading from cysteine to phenylalanine, the CDR3 counts 15 amino acids. Solely the CDR3 DNA is kept, with 45 bases framed from the first base.